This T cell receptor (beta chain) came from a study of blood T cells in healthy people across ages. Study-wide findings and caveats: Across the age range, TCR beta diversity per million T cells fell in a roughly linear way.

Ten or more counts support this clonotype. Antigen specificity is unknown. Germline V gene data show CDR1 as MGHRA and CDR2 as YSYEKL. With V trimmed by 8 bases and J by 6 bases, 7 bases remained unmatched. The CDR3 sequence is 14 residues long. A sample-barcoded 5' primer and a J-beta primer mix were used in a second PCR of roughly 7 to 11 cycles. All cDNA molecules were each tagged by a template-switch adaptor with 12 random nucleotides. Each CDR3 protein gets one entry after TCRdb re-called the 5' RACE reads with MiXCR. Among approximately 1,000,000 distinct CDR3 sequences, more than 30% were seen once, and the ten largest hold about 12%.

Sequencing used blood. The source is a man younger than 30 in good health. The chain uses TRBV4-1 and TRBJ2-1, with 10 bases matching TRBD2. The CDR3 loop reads CASSGTSGTNEQFF. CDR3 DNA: TGCGCCAGCTCTGGAACTAGCGGGACCAATGAGCAGTTCTTC.